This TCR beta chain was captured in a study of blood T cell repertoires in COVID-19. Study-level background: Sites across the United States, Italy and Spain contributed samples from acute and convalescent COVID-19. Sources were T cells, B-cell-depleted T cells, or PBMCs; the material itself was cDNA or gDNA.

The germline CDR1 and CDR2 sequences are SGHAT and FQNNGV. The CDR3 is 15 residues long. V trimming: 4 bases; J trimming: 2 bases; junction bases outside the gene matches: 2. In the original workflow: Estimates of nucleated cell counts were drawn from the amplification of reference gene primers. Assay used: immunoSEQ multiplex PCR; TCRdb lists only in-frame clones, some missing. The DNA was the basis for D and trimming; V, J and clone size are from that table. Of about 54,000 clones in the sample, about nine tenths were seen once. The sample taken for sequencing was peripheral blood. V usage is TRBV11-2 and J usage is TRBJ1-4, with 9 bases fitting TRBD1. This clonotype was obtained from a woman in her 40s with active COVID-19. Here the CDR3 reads CASSSDRGTNEKLFF. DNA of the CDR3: TGTGCCAGCAGCTCGGACAGGGGCACTAATGAAAAACTGTTTTTT.